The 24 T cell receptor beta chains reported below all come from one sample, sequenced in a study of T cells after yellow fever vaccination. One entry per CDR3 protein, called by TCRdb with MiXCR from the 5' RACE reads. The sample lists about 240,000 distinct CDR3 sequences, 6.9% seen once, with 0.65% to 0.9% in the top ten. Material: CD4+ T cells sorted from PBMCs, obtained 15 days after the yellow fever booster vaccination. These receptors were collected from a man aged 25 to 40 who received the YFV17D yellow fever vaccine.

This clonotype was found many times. The CDR3, as DNA: TGTGCCAGCAGCCAGGGGGGTACCCAGTACTTC. Its protein product is CASSQGGTQYF. V gene TRBV6-5 combines with J gene TRBJ2-5, with a tentative D call TRBD1 (7 bases). The CDR3 has 11 amino acids. The V gene lost 6 bases and the J gene lost 8 bases, with 10 bases spanning the gap. Germline values: CDR1 MNHEY, CDR2 SVGAGI.

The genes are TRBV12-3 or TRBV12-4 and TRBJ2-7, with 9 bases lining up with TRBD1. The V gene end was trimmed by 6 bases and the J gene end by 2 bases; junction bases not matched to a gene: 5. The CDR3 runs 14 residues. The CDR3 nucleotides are TGTGCCAGCAGCTTCCGGGACAGGGCCTACGAGCAGTACTTC. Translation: CASSFRDRAYEQYF.

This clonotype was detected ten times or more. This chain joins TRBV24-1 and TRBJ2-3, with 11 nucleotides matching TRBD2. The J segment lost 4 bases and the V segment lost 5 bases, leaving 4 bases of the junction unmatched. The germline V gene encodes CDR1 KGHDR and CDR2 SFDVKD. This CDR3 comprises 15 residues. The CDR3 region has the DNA TGTGCCACCAGTGCCACTAGCGGGAGCCCAGATACGCAGTATTTT. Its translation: CATSATSGSPDTQYF.

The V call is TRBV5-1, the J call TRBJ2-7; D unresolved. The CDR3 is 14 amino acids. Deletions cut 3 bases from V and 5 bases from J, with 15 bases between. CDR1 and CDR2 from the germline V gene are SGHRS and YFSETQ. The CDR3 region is CASSSVGVWDEQYF. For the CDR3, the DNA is TGCGCCAGCAGCTCGGTCGGTGTCTGGGACGAGCAGTACTTC.

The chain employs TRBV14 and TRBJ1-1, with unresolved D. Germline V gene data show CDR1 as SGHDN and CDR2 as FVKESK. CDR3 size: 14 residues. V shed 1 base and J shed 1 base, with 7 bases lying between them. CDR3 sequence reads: CASSQVTQNTEAFF. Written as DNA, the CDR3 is TGTGCCAGCAGCCAAGTCACACAGAACACTGAAGCTTTCTTT.

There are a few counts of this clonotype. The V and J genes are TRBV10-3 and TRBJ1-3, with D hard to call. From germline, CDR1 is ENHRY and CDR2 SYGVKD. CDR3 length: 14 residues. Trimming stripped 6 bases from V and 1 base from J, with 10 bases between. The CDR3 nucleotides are TGTGCCATCAGCGATCAGTCGTCTGGAAACACCATATATTTT. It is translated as CAISDQSSGNTIYF.

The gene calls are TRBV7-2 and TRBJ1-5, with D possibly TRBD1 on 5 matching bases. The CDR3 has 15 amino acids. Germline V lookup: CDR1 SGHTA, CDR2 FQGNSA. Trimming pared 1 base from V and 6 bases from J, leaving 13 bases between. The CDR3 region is CASSLERAGRQPQHF. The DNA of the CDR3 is TGTGCCAGCAGCTTAGAAAGGGCAGGGCGTCAGCCCCAGCATTTT.

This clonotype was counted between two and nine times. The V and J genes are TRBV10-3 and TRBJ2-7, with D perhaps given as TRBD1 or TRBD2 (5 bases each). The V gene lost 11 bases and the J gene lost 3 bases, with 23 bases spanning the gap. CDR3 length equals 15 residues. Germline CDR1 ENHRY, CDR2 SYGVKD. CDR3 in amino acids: CAARRAEGSVYEQYF. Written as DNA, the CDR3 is TGTGCCGCCCGACGCGCAGAGGGGTCTGTCTACGAGCAGTACTTC.

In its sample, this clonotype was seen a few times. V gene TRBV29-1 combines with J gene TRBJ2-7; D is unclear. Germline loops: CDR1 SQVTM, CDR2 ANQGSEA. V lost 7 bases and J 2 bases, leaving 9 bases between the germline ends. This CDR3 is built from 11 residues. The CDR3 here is CSALLAYEQYF. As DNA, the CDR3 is TGCAGCGCTCTGTTGGCCTACGAGCAGTACTTC.

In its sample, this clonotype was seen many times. The CDR3 sequence: CASSFPQRNTEAFF. CDR3 sequence (DNA): TGTGCCAGCAGCTTTCCACAGAGGAACACTGAAGCTTTCTTT. This chain uses TRBV7-9 with TRBJ1-1; D ambiguous. The CDR3 consists of 14 residues. The V gene's germline CDR1 is SEHNR and CDR2 FQNEAQ (reference sequence). V lost 3 bases, J lost 1 base, and 9 bases lay in between. The entire variable domain, with the rest obtained from reference TRBV7-9 and TRBJ1-1, is as follows: DTGVSQNPRHKITKRGQNVTFRCDPISEHNRLYWYRQTLGQGPEFLTYFQNEAQLEKSRLLSDRFSAERPKGSFSTLEIQRTEQGDSAMYLCASSFPQRNTEAFFGQGTRLTVV.

The CDR3: CSARDPGSHEGYEQYF. DNA for the CDR3: TGCAGTGCTAGAGATCCGGGGAGCCATGAGGGCTACGAGCAGTACTTC. The gene calls are TRBV20-1 and TRBJ2-7; D may be TRBD2 (5 bases). The V end lost 0 bases, the J end lost 3 bases, and 18 bases lay between the germline ends. The CDR3 consists of 16 residues. Germline CDR1 DFQATT, CDR2 SNEGSKA (reference sequence).

CDR3: CASSRAGLDGGELFF. CDR3 DNA sequence: TGTGCCAGCAGCCGAGCGGGACTAGATGGCGGGGAGCTGTTTTTT. J is TRBJ2-2 and V is TRBV3-1, with 8 nucleotides matching TRBD2. Looked up from germline, CDR1 is LGHDT and CDR2 is YNNKEL (reference sequence). Trimming took 4 bases from V and 7 from J; bases not matched to a gene: 8. The CDR3 runs to 15 residues.

CDR3 DNA: TGCAGTGCTAGGGCGAACACTGAAGCTTTCTTT. Its protein is CSARANTEAFF. J is TRBJ1-1 and V is TRBV20-1, with D unclear. The CDR3 contains 11 residues. The germline CDR1 and CDR2 sequences are DFQATT and SNEGSKA (reference sequence). V was clipped by 3 bases and J by 1 base, with 3 bases between them.

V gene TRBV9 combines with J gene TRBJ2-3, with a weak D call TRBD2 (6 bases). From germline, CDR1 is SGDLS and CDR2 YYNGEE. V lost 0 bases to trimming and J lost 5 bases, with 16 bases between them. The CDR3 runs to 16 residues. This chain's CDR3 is CASSVEAGRREDTQYF. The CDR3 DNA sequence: TGTGCCAGCAGCGTAGAAGCGGGCCGGCGAGAAGATACGCAGTATTTT.

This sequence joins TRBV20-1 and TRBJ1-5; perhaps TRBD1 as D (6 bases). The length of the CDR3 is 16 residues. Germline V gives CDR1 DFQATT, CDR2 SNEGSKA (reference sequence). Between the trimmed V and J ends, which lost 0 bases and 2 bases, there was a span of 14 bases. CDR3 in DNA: TGCAGTGCTAGAGACGGCGGCAGGGGTGGCAATCAGCCCCAGCATTTT. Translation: CSARDGGRGGNQPQHF.

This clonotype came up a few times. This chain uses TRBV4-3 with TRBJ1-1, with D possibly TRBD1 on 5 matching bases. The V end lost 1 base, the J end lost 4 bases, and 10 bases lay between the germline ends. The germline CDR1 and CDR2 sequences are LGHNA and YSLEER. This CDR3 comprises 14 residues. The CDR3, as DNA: TGCGCCAGCAGCCAAGGGGGGGATGGCACTGAAGCTTTCTTT. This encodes CASSQGGDGTEAFF.

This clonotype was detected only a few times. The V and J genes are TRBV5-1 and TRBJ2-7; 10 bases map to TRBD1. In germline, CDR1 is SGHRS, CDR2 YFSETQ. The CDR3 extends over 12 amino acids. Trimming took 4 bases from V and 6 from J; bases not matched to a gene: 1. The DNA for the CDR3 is TGCGCCAGCAGCGGGACAGGGGTCGAGCAGTACTTC. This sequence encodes CASSGTGVEQYF.

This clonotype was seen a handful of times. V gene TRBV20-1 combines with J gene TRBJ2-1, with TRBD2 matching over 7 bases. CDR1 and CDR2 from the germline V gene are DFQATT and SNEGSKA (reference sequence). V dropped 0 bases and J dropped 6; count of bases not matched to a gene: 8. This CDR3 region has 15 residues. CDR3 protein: CSARDSGGRANEQFF. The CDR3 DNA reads TGCAGTGCTAGAGACTCGGGTGGGAGGGCCAATGAGCAGTTCTTC.

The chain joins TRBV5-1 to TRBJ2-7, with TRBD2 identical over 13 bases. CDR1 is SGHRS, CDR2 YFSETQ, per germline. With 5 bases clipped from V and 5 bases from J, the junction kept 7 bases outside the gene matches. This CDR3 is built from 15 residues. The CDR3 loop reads CASSGLAGVPHEQYF. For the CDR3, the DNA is TGCGCCAGCAGTGGACTAGCGGGAGTTCCCCACGAGCAGTACTTC.

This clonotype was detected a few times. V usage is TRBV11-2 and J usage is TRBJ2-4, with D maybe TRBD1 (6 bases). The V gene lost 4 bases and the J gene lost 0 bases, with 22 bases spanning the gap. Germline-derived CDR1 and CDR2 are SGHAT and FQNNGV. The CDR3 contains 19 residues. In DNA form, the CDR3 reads TGTGCCAGCAGCTCAAAACCCTTTCAGGGGAATTTAGCCAAAAACATTCAGTACTTC. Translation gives CASSSKPFQGNLAKNIQYF.

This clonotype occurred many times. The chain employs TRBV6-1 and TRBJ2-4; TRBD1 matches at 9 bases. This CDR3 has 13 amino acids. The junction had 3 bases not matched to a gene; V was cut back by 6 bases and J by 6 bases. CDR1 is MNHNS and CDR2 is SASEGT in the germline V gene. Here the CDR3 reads CASSGQGRNIQYF. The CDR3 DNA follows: TGTGCCAGCAGCGGACAGGGGAGAAACATTCAGTACTTC.

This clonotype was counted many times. The CDR3 is CASSQGARRTDTQYF. CDR3 sequence (DNA): TGTGCCAGCAGCCAGGGGGCGAGGAGGACAGATACGCAGTATTTT. This sequence joins TRBV7-2 and TRBJ2-3, with 8 positions matching TRBD1. The J segment lost 3 bases and the V segment lost 5 bases, leaving 7 bases of the junction unmatched. Germline V gene sequence: CDR1 SGHTA, CDR2 FQGNSA. There are 15 residues in the CDR3.

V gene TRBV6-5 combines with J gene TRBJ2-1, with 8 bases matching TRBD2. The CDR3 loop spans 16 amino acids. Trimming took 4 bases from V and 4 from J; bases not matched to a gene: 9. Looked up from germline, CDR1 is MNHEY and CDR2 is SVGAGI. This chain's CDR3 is CASSFSGKRDYNEQFF. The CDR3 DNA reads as TGTGCCAGCAGTTTTAGCGGGAAGAGGGATTACAATGAGCAGTTCTTC.

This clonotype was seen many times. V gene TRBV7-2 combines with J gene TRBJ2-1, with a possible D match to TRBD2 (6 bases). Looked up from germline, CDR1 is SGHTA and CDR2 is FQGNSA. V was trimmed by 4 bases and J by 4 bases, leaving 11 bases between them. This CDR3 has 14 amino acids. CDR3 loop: CASSSGGTYNEQFF. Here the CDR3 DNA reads TGTGCCAGCAGCTCTGGGGGGACTTACAATGAGCAGTTCTTC.